A single sample is the source of the 17 T cell receptor beta chains below, sequenced in a study of CD8 T cells in Susac syndrome. cDNA came from about 0.5 to 1 ug RNA primed by random hexamers. TCRdb re-analysed the immunoSEQ multiplex PCR reads in MiXCR, keeping a single row per CDR3 protein. The data contain some 400,000 distinct CDR3 sequences, more than 70% of them singletons. The material sequenced was CD8+ T cells from PBMCs. These receptors all stem from a human donor with multiple sclerosis.

This sequence joins TRBV7-9 and TRBJ2-7; D is unclear. The CDR3 runs 13 residues. Germline assignment: CDR1 SEHNR and CDR2 FQNEAQ (reference sequence). Trimming removed 4 bases from V and 4 bases from J, with 11 bases in between. The CDR3 nucleotides are TGTGCCAGCAGCTCCTTCCACGGGTACGAGCAGTACTTC. Protein sequence: CASSSFHGYEQYF.

CDR3 bases: TGTGCCAGCAGCTCTACAGGGGCGGGGGGCTACAATGAGCAGTTCTTC. Amino acids: CASSSTGAGGYNEQFF. This chain joins TRBV11-2 and TRBJ2-1; D is possibly TRBD2 (8 bases). The V gene's germline CDR1 is SGHAT and CDR2 FQNNGV. CDR3 length equals 16 residues. Trimming stripped 4 bases from V and 3 bases from J, with 16 bases between.

The chain joins TRBV19 to TRBJ1-2, with 7 bases aligning to TRBD1. The J segment lost 4 bases and the V segment lost 6 bases, leaving 14 bases of the junction unmatched. This CDR3 has 16 residues. CDR1 is LNHDA, CDR2 SQIVND, per germline (reference sequence). CDR3 sequence: CASSQNSGGMSYGYTF. The CDR3 DNA is TGTGCCAGTAGCCAAAATTCAGGGGGTATGAGCTATGGCTACACCTTC.

This clonotype came up once. This chain uses TRBV27 with TRBJ1-5, with D maybe TRBD1 (5 bases). This CDR3 is 19 amino acids long. Germline assignment: CDR1 MNHEY and CDR2 SMNVEV (reference sequence). The ends were cut back, 6 bases at V and 2 bases at J, with 26 bases in the middle. The CDR3 nucleotides are TGTGCCAGCAGGACCGGGACGGGAGACTCCTCTTTGGGCAATCAGCCCCAGCATTTT. Encoded protein: CASRTGTGDSSLGNQPQHF.

This clonotype was seen only a few times. One end of the junction fails to match germline, which may point to a read error. The chain couples TRBV7-7 to TRBJ2-7; D unresolved. This CDR3 comprises 13 residues. CDR1 and CDR2 (germline): SSHAT, FNYEAQ (reference sequence). The CDR3 sequence is CASSLVPPYEQYF. The CDR3 region has the DNA TGTGCTAGCAGCTTAGTCCCCCCCTACGAGCAGTACTTC.

The V gene is TRBV24-1, the J gene TRBJ2-2; no definite D call. This CDR3 contains 15 residues. The germline gives CDR1 KGHDR, CDR2 SFDVKD. Trimming shortened V by 4 bases and J by 1 base, and 9 bases separated the two germline ends. CDR3: CATSETIRNTGELFF. DNA for the CDR3: TGTGCCACCAGTGAAACAATCAGGAACACCGGGGAGCTGTTTTTT.

V gene TRBV14 combines with J gene TRBJ1-2; D gene uncertain. This CDR3 contains 15 residues. Trimming removed 1 base from V and 6 bases from J, with 15 bases in between. CDR1 SGHDN and CDR2 FVKESK come from the germline V gene. The DNA for the CDR3 is TGTGCCAGCAGCCAAGGCCCGGGGAATCGTAATGGCTACACCTTC. It translates to CASSQGPGNRNGYTF.

The V gene is TRBV28, the J gene TRBJ2-7; 10 nucleotides agree with TRBD2. Germline CDR1 is MDHEN and CDR2 is SYDVKM. Trimming took 6 bases from V and 2 from J; bases not matched to a gene: 4. This CDR3 contains 14 residues. The chain's CDR3 is CASRTAGGPYEQYF. The CDR3 DNA follows: TGTGCCAGCAGAACAGCGGGAGGGCCCTACGAGCAGTACTTC.

The table lists this clonotype with a count of one. The J gene is TRBJ2-1, the V gene TRBV19; 12 bases match TRBD2. CDR3 length equals 16 residues. The junction had 2 bases not matched to a gene; V was cut back by 1 base and J by 4 bases. CDR1 and CDR2 from the germline V gene are LNHDA and SQIVND (reference sequence). The CDR3 spells CASSIGTSGEYNEQFF. The CDR3 nucleotides read TGTGCCAGTAGTATAGGGACTAGCGGGGAGTACAATGAGCAGTTCTTC.

The chain links TRBV20-1 to TRBJ2-1; D remains unclear. Germline V gene lookup returns CDR1 DFQATT and CDR2 SNEGSKA (reference sequence). Deletions cut 1 base from V and 3 bases from J, with 10 bases between. This CDR3 spans 14 amino acids. The CDR3 bases are TGCAGTGCTAGAGTTGCTACCTACTACAATGAGCAGTTCTTC. This encodes CSARVATYYNEQFF.

The genes are TRBV29-1 and TRBJ2-7, with a weak D call TRBD1 (5 bases). V lost 4 bases to trimming and J lost 1 base, with 14 bases between them. CDR1 and CDR2 from the germline V gene are SQVTM and ANQGSEA. This CDR3 has 14 residues. Written as DNA, the CDR3 is TGCAGCGTTGTGGCAGGGCCCGTTTCCTACGAGCAGTACTTC. Its translation: CSVVAGPVSYEQYF.

The CDR3 sequence is CASSLVPAAYEQYF. DNA of the CDR3: TGCGCCAGCAGCTTGGTGCCAGCAGCCTACGAGCAGTACTTC. The chain uses TRBV5-1 and TRBJ2-7; D is ambiguous. This CDR3 contains 14 residues. From germline, CDR1 is SGHRS and CDR2 YFSETQ. V was pared by 0 bases and J by 2 bases, with 9 bases between.

This sequence joins TRBV20-1 and TRBJ2-3; D is uncertain. The length of the CDR3 is 12 residues. Germline loops: CDR1 DFQATT, CDR2 SNEGSKA (reference sequence). Trimming took 3 bases from V and 1 from J, leaving 5 bases between them. As DNA, the CDR3 is TGCAGTGCTAGGGCGGGCACAGATACGCAGTATTTT. Its translation is CSARAGTDTQYF.

The rearrangement uses TRBV4-1 and TRBJ2-1, with a weak D call TRBD2 (6 bases). Germline loops: CDR1 MGHRA, CDR2 YSYEKL. Trimming removed 1 base from V and 1 base from J, with 14 bases in between. This CDR3 region has 17 residues. CDR3 sequence: CASSQVLGDFSYNEQFF. The CDR3 region has the DNA TGCGCCAGCAGCCAAGTACTCGGGGACTTTTCCTACAATGAGCAGTTCTTC.

The chain employs TRBV6-1 and TRBJ1-5; D is unclear. Germline V CDR1 and CDR2: MNHNS, SASEGT. The CDR3 contains 16 residues. V dropped 1 base and J dropped 4 bases, with 14 bases sitting between them. As DNA, the CDR3 is TGTGCCAGCAGTGAAGGACGAAGTTTGGAAAATCAGCCCCAGCATTTT. As protein: CASSEGRSLENQPQHF.

V gene TRBV27 combines with J gene TRBJ2-1, with TRBD1 identical over 10 bases. The CDR3 extends over 16 amino acids. Unmatched junction bases numbered 7, after V lost 3 bases and J lost 5 bases. Germline V gene data show CDR1 as MNHEY and CDR2 as SMNVEV (reference sequence). The CDR3 loop reads CASSFLPGTGDNEQFF. The CDR3 nucleotides read TGTGCCAGCAGTTTTCTCCCCGGGACAGGGGACAATGAGCAGTTCTTC.

V is TRBV27 and J is TRBJ2-7; 11 bases are a match to TRBD2. The CDR3 is made up of 16 amino acids. The germline V gene encodes CDR1 MNHEY and CDR2 SMNVEV (reference sequence). J gave up 2 bases and V 0 bases, and 3 bases lay outside the gene matches. In DNA, the CDR3 is TGTGCCAGCAGTTTATCAACTAGCGGGGGTCCCTACGAGCAGTACTTC. Its translation is CASSLSTSGGPYEQYF.